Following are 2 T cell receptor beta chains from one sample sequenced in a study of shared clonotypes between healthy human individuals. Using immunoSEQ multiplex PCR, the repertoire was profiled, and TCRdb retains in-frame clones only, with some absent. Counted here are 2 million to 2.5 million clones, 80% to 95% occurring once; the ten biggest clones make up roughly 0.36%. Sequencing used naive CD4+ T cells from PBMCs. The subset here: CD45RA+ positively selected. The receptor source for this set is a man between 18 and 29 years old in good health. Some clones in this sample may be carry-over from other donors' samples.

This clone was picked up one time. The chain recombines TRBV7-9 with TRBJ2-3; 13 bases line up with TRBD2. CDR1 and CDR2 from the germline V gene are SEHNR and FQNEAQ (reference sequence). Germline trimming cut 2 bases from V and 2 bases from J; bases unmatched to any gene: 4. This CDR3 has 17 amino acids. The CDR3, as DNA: TGTGCCAGCAGCTTACTCGGGACTAGCGGGATCACAGATACGCAGTATTTT. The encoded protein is CASSLLGTSGITDTQYF.

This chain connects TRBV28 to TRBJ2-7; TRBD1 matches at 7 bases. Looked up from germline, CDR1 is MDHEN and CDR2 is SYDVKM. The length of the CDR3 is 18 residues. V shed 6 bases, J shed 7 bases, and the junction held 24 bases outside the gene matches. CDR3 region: CASRPIPGQRVGRGEQYF. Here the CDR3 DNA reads TGTGCCAGCAGACCAATACCGGGACAGCGAGTGGGTCGCGGGGAGCAGTACTTC. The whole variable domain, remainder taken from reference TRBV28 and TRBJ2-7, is DVKVTQSSRYLVKRTGEKVFLECVQDMDHENMFWYRQDPGLGLRLIYFSYDVKMKEKGDIPEGYSVSREKKERFSLILESASTNQTSMYLCASRPIPGQRVGRGEQYFGPGTRLTVT.